This T cell receptor (beta chain) comes out of a study of CD8 T cells in ankylosing spondylitis. This clonotype was seen a handful of times. Its antigen remains unknown. Study-wide findings and caveats: Reactive arthritis synovial fluid and blood were previously reported to contain some motif variants.

From the 5' RACE reads, TCRdb called clonotypes with MiXCR, one entry per CDR3 protein. The sample carries 200,000 to 250,000 distinct CDR3 sequences, around 8% recorded once. The TCR originated in a female donor with ankylosing spondylitis or in good health (not recorded which). The sample comprised blood, either unsorted or a sorted T cell fraction (not recorded which).

CDR3 region: CASSLGTANTGELFF. The CDR3 coding sequence is TGTGCCAGCAGTTTAGGGACAGCTAACACCGGGGAGCTGTTTTTT. The chain combines TRBV12-3 or TRBV12-4 with TRBJ2-2, with a weak D call TRBD1 (6 bases). This CDR3 contains 15 residues. Trimming removed 1 base from V and 2 bases from J, with 8 bases in between.